This T cell receptor beta chain came from a study of T-cell reconstitution after alpha-beta-depleted transplantation in children. Comment on this clonotype: Its antigen remains unidentified. The junction departs from the called germline gene at one end, perhaps through a read error.

Study conclusions and caveats: Roughly two months post-transplant, alpha-beta T cells reportedly originated from several hundred graft clones that had expanded. A year had passed since transplant, and T-cell counts and diversity by then came mostly from newly produced T cells. Elevated TCRbeta diversity at day 60 was traced, in some patients, to surviving recipient T cells and thymic progenitors.

Unique molecular identifiers were used to barcode this TCRbeta library. One entry per CDR3 protein, called by TCRdb with MiXCR from the PCR reads. This sample has 97,000 or so distinct CDR3 sequences, with around 7.8% found just once. The germline gives CDR1 SGHVS, CDR2 FNYEAQ. The CDR3 spans 18 residues. This chain links TRBV7-6 with TRBJ2-6; TRBD2 matches at 9 bases. The sequencing used PBMCs, collected before TCRalphabeta/CD19-depleted stem cell transplant. This receptor was obtained from a boy aged 2 to 10 with acute lymphoblastic leukemia, due to receive a stem cell transplant. CDR3 sequence: CASSLAAGGLSGANVLTF. The DNA for the CDR3 is TGTGCCAGTAGCTTAGCAGCGGGGGGACTCTCTGGGGCCAACGTCCTGACTTTC.